The rows below give T cell receptor beta chains drawn from one sample of a study of cytomegalovirus exposure and HLA in healthy donors. TCRdb keeps only in-frame clones here, not all; method: immunoSEQ multiplex PCR. The sample has roughly 190,000 clones; 81% are singletons. Sequencing was performed on PBMCs. These receptors were collected from a man aged 50-59 years in good health and CMV-seronegative. Both conserved end residues are part of each CDR3. Each record gives: J gene, clone size, D gene, V gene, CDR3 protein, CDR3 DNA. D genes are given only for firm matches. Clone size is given for some rows only: seen once, a few or many times, or a class if the clone is expanded.

J: TRBJ2-7; size: .; D: TRBD1; V: TRBV5-4; CDR3: CASSLAGTGTYEQYF; DNA: TGTGCCAGCAGCCTGGCCGGGACAGGGACCTACGAGCAGTACTTC
J: TRBJ2-5; size: .; D: TRBD2; V: TRBV11-2; CDR3: CASSLTSGGGIQETQYF; DNA: TGTGCCAGCAGCCTGACTAGCGGGGGGGGTATCCAAGAGACCCAGTACTTC
J: TRBJ2-2; size: .; D: .; V: TRBV5-5; CDR3: CASSLGQYTGELFF; DNA: TGTGCCAGCAGCTTGGGACAGTACACCGGGGAGCTGTTTTTT
J: TRBJ1-6; size: once; D: .; V: TRBV15; CDR3: CATSRDRDINSPLHF; DNA: TGTGCCACCAGCAGAGATCGGGACATCAATTCACCCCTCCACTTT
J: TRBJ2-3; size: .; D: TRBD1; V: TRBV29-1; CDR3: CSVDQRQGSLYTQYF; DNA: TGCAGCGTAGACCAAAGACAGGGTTCTCTCTATACGCAGTATTTT
J: TRBJ1-2; size: .; D: TRBD1; V: TRBV2; CDR3: CASRFRDSSYGYTF; DNA: TGTGCCAGCAGGTTTCGGGACAGCTCCTATGGCTACACCTTC
J: TRBJ1-3; size: .; D: .; V: TRBV6-5; CDR3: CASISSGNTIYF; DNA: TGTGCCAGCATCAGCTCTGGAAACACCATATATTTT
J: TRBJ2-7; size: .; D: TRBD2; V: TRBV19; CDR3: CASSMDPGGKSYEQYF; DNA: TGTGCCAGTAGTATGGATCCCGGGGGGAAATCCTACGAGCAGTACTTC
J: TRBJ2-1; size: .; D: TRBD2; V: TRBV5-6; CDR3: CASSSYSGGAFEQFF; DNA: TGTGCCAGCAGCTCGTATAGCGGGGGGGCTTTTGAGCAGTTCTTC
J: TRBJ2-1; size: .; D: .; V: TRBV29-1; CDR3: CSVETGKQFF; DNA: TGCAGCGTTGAAACGGGGAAGCAGTTCTTC
J: TRBJ1-1; size: .; D: .; V: TRBV30; CDR3: CAWSGGLRTEAFF; DNA: TGTGCCTGGAGTGGGGGGCTGAGGACTGAAGCTTTCTTT
J: TRBJ2-2; size: .; D: .; V: TRBV29-1; CDR3: CSVWDTFTGELFF; DNA: TGCAGCGTTTGGGACACCTTCACCGGGGAGCTGTTTTTT
J: TRBJ2-3; size: few; D: TRBD2; V: TRBV4-1; CDR3: CASSQDPAGNTDTQYF; DNA: TGCGCCAGCAGCCAAGATCCAGCGGGAAACACAGATACGCAGTATTTT
J: TRBJ1-5; size: .; D: .; V: TRBV27; CDR3: CASTRTAYSNQPQHF; DNA: TGTGCCAGCACCAGGACAGCTTATAGCAATCAGCCCCAGCATTTT
J: TRBJ2-5; size: once; D: .; V: TRBV5-1; CDR3: CASSLAVRGAEETQYF; DNA: TGCGCCAGCAGCTTGGCGGTCAGGGGGGCTGAGGAGACCCAGTACTTC
J: TRBJ2-3; size: .; D: TRBD2; V: TRBV7-9; CDR3: CAARPSGAGGSTDTQYF; DNA: TGTGCCGCCCGTCCCTCGGGGGCGGGGGGATCCACAGATACGCAGTATTTT
J: TRBJ2-2; size: .; D: .; V: TRBV19; CDR3: CASKTDQNTGELFF; DNA: TGTGCCAGCAAGACAGATCAGAACACCGGGGAGCTGTTTTTT